The next 10 T cell receptor beta chains were all read from a single sample in a study of spatial heterogeneity in lung cancer. These TCRs' antigens remain unknown. The study, taken as a whole, reports: The study found that expanded intratumoral alpha and beta TCR counts tracked tumor mutation counts.

Specified time point: sample taken at primary tumor resection. TCRdb used MiXCR to reprocess the 5' RACE reads, holding one entry per CDR3 protein. The sample comprises over 8,500 distinct CDR3 sequences, around an eighth of which are singletons, and over 11% rests with the top ten. Source: lung tumor tissue, taken at surgery. These receptors all come from a male donor with early-stage non-small cell lung cancer.

This clonotype was seen repeatedly, ten times or more. This beta chain slipped into a library made for alpha chains as a stray read, so its size is not meaningful. This chain joins TRBV28 and TRBJ2-3; 7 nucleotides agree with TRBD1. From germline, CDR1 is MDHEN and CDR2 SYDVKM. The V gene end was trimmed by 3 bases and the J gene end by 0 bases; junction bases not matched to a gene: 12. The CDR3 covers 18 residues. The CDR3 region is CASSFRTGRTSSTDTQYF. In DNA, the CDR3 is TGTGCCAGCAGTTTCAGGACAGGTCGGACTTCTAGCACAGATACGCAGTATTTT.

This clonotype appeared many times. This beta chain appears as a stray read in a library generated for alpha chains; its size is not informative. The chain is built from TRBV5-5 and TRBJ1-2, with a weak D call TRBD1 (5 bases). Trimming removed 3 bases from V and 5 bases from J, with 17 bases in between. CDR1 is SGHKS, CDR2 YYEKEE, per germline (reference sequence). This CDR3 is 15 amino acids long. CDR3 region: CASSWGPVVSYGYTF. The DNA for the CDR3 is TGTGCCAGCAGCTGGGGACCGGTAGTCAGTTATGGCTACACCTTC.

This clonotype was counted many times. As an off-target read in a library built for alpha chains, this beta chain has a frequency of little significance. J is TRBJ2-3 and V is TRBV28, with a possible D match to TRBD2 (5 bases). The CDR3 runs to 14 residues. The V gene lost 3 bases and the J gene lost 7 bases, with 14 bases spanning the gap. CDR1 is MDHEN, CDR2 SYDVKM, per germline. CDR3 protein: CASSFGPGINTQYF. The CDR3, as DNA: TGTGCCAGCAGTTTTGGTCCGGGGATTAATACGCAGTATTTT.

There are many counts of this clonotype. This beta chain represents an off-target read in a library built for alpha chains; its size is of limited meaning. The CDR3 protein is CASSRPGQGAYGYTF. The CDR3 nucleotides are TGTGCCAGCAGCCGCCCGGGACAGGGGGCCTATGGCTACACCTTC. V and J are TRBV6-2 or TRBV6-3 and TRBJ1-2, with TRBD1 matching over 12 bases. Germline CDR1 reads MNHEY; CDR2 reads SVGEGT. V gave up 6 bases and J gave up 4 bases; unmatched junction bases: 6. This CDR3 is 15 amino acids long.

This clonotype occurred many times. Being off target in a library aimed at alpha chains, this beta chain has a size of little meaning. The rearrangement links TRBV27 to TRBJ1-1; D is unclear. V lost 2 bases, J lost 1 base, and 8 bases lay in between. Germline V gene sequence: CDR1 MNHEY, CDR2 SMNVEV (reference sequence). The CDR3 has 14 amino acids. The CDR3 here is CASSLGRRNTEAFF. For the CDR3, the DNA is TGTGCCAGCAGTTTAGGTCGAAGGAACACTGAAGCTTTCTTT.

This clonotype came up many times. This beta chain is a stray sequence in a library constructed for alpha chains; its clone size is not meaningful. This rearrangement joins TRBV27 to TRBJ2-2, with TRBD2 matching 10 bases. After removal of 4 bases from V and 7 bases from J, the junction contained 3 bases not matched to a gene. This CDR3 spans 14 amino acids. The V gene's germline CDR1 is MNHEY and CDR2 SMNVEV (reference sequence). The CDR3 region has the DNA TGTGCCAGCAGTTCCCGACTAGCGGGCGGGGAGCTGTTTTTT. Translated, it gives CASSSRLAGGELFF.

This clonotype was observed many times. This beta chain is an unintended read in a library built for alpha chains; its size means little. The CDR3, as DNA: TGTGCCAGCAGTTTAGAGGCGGCTCAGCCCCAGCATTTT. This sequence encodes CASSLEAAQPQHF. This chain uses TRBV12-3 or TRBV12-4 with TRBJ1-5; D is unclear. CDR3 length: 13 residues. Trimming took 1 base from V and 6 from J, leaving 7 bases between them.

About this clonotype: This beta chain turned up in a library designed for alpha chains; as an off-target read, its abundance says little. The chain employs TRBV5-1 and TRBJ1-1; the D gene is possibly TRBD1 (5 bases). CDR1 and CDR2 (germline): SGHRS, YFSETQ. The V gene lost 0 bases and the J gene lost 10 bases, with 10 bases spanning the gap. CDR3 size: 12 residues. CDR3 sequence (DNA): TGCGCCAGCAGCTTGGACAGGAGGCGAGCTTTCTTT. Protein: CASSLDRRRAFF.

This clonotype was observed many times. This beta chain slipped into a library made for alpha chains as a stray read, so its size is not meaningful. The J gene is TRBJ1-2, the V gene TRBV11-2; D ambiguous. The V end lost 3 bases, the J end lost 4 bases, and 6 bases lay between the germline ends. Looked up from germline, CDR1 is SGHAT and CDR2 is FQNNGV. This CDR3 is 12 amino acids long. CDR3 protein: CASSFIGYGYTF. In DNA, the CDR3 is TGTGCCAGCAGCTTCATCGGCTATGGCTACACCTTC.

This clonotype occurred many times. As an off-target read in a library built for alpha chains, this beta chain has a frequency of little significance. The CDR3 sequence is CASSFYDEQYF. Here the CDR3 DNA reads TGTGCCAGCAGCTTTTACGACGAGCAGTACTTC. The chain has TRBV7-2 and TRBJ2-7; D gene unclear. Germline values: CDR1 SGHTA, CDR2 FQGNSA. CDR3 size: 11 residues. Between the trimmed V and J ends, which lost 3 bases and 5 bases, there was a span of 5 bases.